The rows below give T cell receptor beta chains drawn from one sample of a study of Ad26.COV2.S vaccination and SARS-CoV-2 variants. Generated by immunoSEQ multiplex PCR, the TCRdb table keeps only in-frame clones and is missing some. The sample has 440,000 or so clones; less than 95% are singletons. The specimen was peripheral blood, collected in a trial of Ad26.COV2.S vaccine versus placebo. All receptors derive from a person between 18 and 65 years old who received the Ad26.COV2.S COVID-19 vaccine or a placebo. Each CDR3 is given with its conserved first and last residue. A D gene is named only where the DNA matches it firmly. Not all rows give a size; the values are once, few, many and, for expanded clones, a class.

d_call: NA
clone_size: NA
j_call: TRBJ1-4
cdr3_length: 17
v_call: TRBV3-1/TRBV3-2
cdr3_aa: CASSQDLETGGSEKLFF
cdr3_nt: TGTGCCAGCAGCCAAGATCTGGAAACAGGCGGGAGTGAAAAACTGTTTTTT

d_call: NA
clone_size: NA
j_call: TRBJ1-4
cdr3_length: 14
v_call: TRBV7-2
cdr3_aa: CASSLRQNNEKLFF
cdr3_nt: TGTGCCAGCAGCTTAAGACAGAATAATGAAAAACTGTTTTTT

d_call: NA
clone_size: NA
j_call: TRBJ2-7
cdr3_length: 11
v_call: TRBV5-4
cdr3_aa: CASSVGAEQYF
cdr3_nt: TGTGCCAGCAGCGTGGGTGCCGAGCAGTACTTC

d_call: NA
clone_size: NA
j_call: TRBJ2-3
cdr3_length: 18
v_call: TRBV9
cdr3_aa: CASSVGGGGSRSTDTQYF
cdr3_nt: TGTGCCAGCAGCGTAGGGGGGGGCGGGAGCCGTAGCACAGATACGCAGTATTTT

d_call: TRBD2
clone_size: NA
j_call: TRBJ2-1
cdr3_length: 14
v_call: TRBV20-1
cdr3_aa: CSASPSGGYNEQFF
cdr3_nt: TGCAGTGCTAGTCCTAGCGGGGGGTACAATGAGCAGTTCTTC

d_call: NA
clone_size: NA
j_call: TRBJ2-7
cdr3_length: 13
v_call: TRBV11-2
cdr3_aa: CASSPFGVSEQYF
cdr3_nt: TGTGCCAGCAGCCCTTTCGGGGTCAGCGAGCAGTACTTC

d_call: NA
clone_size: few
j_call: TRBJ2-1
cdr3_length: 14
v_call: TRBV6-1
cdr3_aa: CASSEGTSYNEQFF
cdr3_nt: TGTGCCAGCAGTGAAGGGACGAGTTACAATGAGCAGTTCTTC

d_call: NA
clone_size: NA
j_call: TRBJ1-1
cdr3_length: 14
v_call: TRBV19
cdr3_aa: CASSPDQGNPEAFF
cdr3_nt: TGTGCCAGTAGTCCGGATCAGGGGAACCCTGAAGCTTTCTTT

d_call: TRBD2
clone_size: NA
j_call: TRBJ2-7
cdr3_length: 16
v_call: TRBV7-9
cdr3_aa: CASSLALSGRTYEQYF
cdr3_nt: TGTGCCAGCAGCTTAGCGCTGAGCGGGAGGACCTACGAGCAGTACTTC

d_call: NA
clone_size: NA
j_call: TRBJ2-1
cdr3_length: 16
v_call: TRBV9
cdr3_aa: CASSVGGAGRMSEQFF
cdr3_nt: TGTGCCAGCAGCGTAGGGGGGGCTGGTCGTATGAGTGAGCAGTTCTTC

d_call: TRBD1
clone_size: once
j_call: TRBJ2-7
cdr3_length: 17
v_call: TRBV3-1/TRBV3-2
cdr3_aa: CASSQELHRTGAGEQYF
cdr3_nt: TGTGCCAGCAGCCAAGAACTGCATAGGACAGGGGCTGGCGAGCAGTACTTC

d_call: NA
clone_size: few
j_call: TRBJ1-5
cdr3_length: 12
v_call: TRBV20-1
cdr3_aa: CSASTGAQPQHF
cdr3_nt: TGCAGTGCTAGTACCGGAGCTCAGCCCCAGCATTTT

d_call: TRBD1
clone_size: NA
j_call: TRBJ1-2
cdr3_length: 15
v_call: TRBV7-9
cdr3_aa: CASSLVTTGGDGYTF
cdr3_nt: TGTGCCAGCAGCTTAGTAACGACAGGGGGCGATGGCTACACCTTC

d_call: TRBD1
clone_size: NA
j_call: TRBJ2-3
cdr3_length: 15
v_call: TRBV2
cdr3_aa: CASTLWGQGTDTQYF
cdr3_nt: TGTGCCAGCACCTTGTGGGGACAGGGCACAGATACGCAGTATTTT

d_call: NA
clone_size: NA
j_call: TRBJ1-6
cdr3_length: 15
v_call: TRBV25-1
cdr3_aa: CASRLGSSYNSPLHF
cdr3_nt: TGTGCCAGCAGGTTGGGAAGCTCCTATAATTCACCCCTCCACTTT

d_call: TRBD1
clone_size: NA
j_call: TRBJ2-2
cdr3_length: 14
v_call: TRBV19
cdr3_aa: CASRGQGGDGELFF
cdr3_nt: TGTGCCAGTAGGGGACAGGGAGGGGACGGGGAGCTGTTTTTT

d_call: TRBD1
clone_size: NA
j_call: TRBJ2-5
cdr3_length: 14
v_call: TRBV24-1
cdr3_aa: CATSGTGGIETQYF
cdr3_nt: TGTGCCACCAGTGGGACAGGGGGCATCGAGACCCAGTACTTC

d_call: TRBD2
clone_size: NA
j_call: TRBJ2-1
cdr3_length: 17
v_call: TRBV9
cdr3_aa: CASSGPLTSGTYNEQFF
cdr3_nt: TGTGCCAGCAGCGGACCCCTGACTAGCGGTACCTACAATGAGCAGTTCTTC

d_call: NA
clone_size: NA
j_call: TRBJ1-1
cdr3_length: 15
v_call: TRBV14
cdr3_aa: CASSQGSRGPTEAFF
cdr3_nt: TGTGCCAGCAGCCAAGGATCTAGGGGCCCCACTGAAGCTTTCTTT

d_call: TRBD1
clone_size: NA
j_call: TRBJ1-6
cdr3_length: 15
v_call: TRBV9
cdr3_aa: CASSPRGRNGSPLHF
cdr3_nt: TGTGCCAGCAGCCCCAGGGGGCGAAACGGTTCACCCCTCCACTTT

d_call: TRBD1
clone_size: NA
j_call: TRBJ1-1
cdr3_length: 14
v_call: TRBV10-3
cdr3_aa: CAIRGQGTGTEAFF
cdr3_nt: TGTGCCATCAGGGGACAGGGTACGGGCACTGAAGCTTTCTTT

d_call: NA
clone_size: once
j_call: TRBJ1-1
cdr3_length: 14
v_call: TRBV2
cdr3_aa: CASKVRGGQTEAFF
cdr3_nt: TGTGCCAGCAAAGTTAGGGGCGGTCAAACTGAAGCTTTCTTT

d_call: TRBD2
clone_size: NA
j_call: TRBJ2-2
cdr3_length: 15
v_call: TRBV27
cdr3_aa: CASKGSGMGAGELFF
cdr3_nt: TGTGCCAGCAAGGGTAGCGGGATGGGAGCCGGGGAGCTGTTTTTT

d_call: NA
clone_size: NA
j_call: TRBJ2-1
cdr3_length: 16
v_call: TRBV27
cdr3_aa: CASSPHPEASYNEQFF
cdr3_nt: TGTGCCAGCAGTCCCCATCCGGAGGCCTCCTACAATGAGCAGTTCTTC

d_call: NA
clone_size: NA
j_call: TRBJ2-5
cdr3_length: 13
v_call: TRBV12-3/TRBV12-4
cdr3_aa: CASSLGQQETQYF
cdr3_nt: TGTGCCAGCAGTTTAGGTCAGCAAGAGACCCAGTACTTC

d_call: NA
clone_size: NA
j_call: TRBJ2-7
cdr3_length: 16
v_call: TRBV21-1
cdr3_aa: CASSTSSPTYSYEQYF
cdr3_nt: TGTGCCAGCAGCACCTCCAGCCCCACTTACTCCTACGAGCAGTACTTC

d_call: TRBD2
clone_size: NA
j_call: TRBJ2-7
cdr3_length: 15
v_call: TRBV4-2
cdr3_aa: CASSQGVSGVYEQYF
cdr3_nt: TGTGCCAGCAGCCAAGGGGTTAGCGGGGTCTACGAGCAGTACTTC

d_call: TRBD1
clone_size: NA
j_call: TRBJ1-2
cdr3_length: 15
v_call: TRBV7-2
cdr3_aa: CASSFPGGVNYGYTF
cdr3_nt: TGTGCCAGCAGCTTTCCAGGGGGCGTTAACTATGGCTACACCTTC

d_call: NA
clone_size: NA
j_call: TRBJ1-3
cdr3_length: 14
v_call: TRBV4-2
cdr3_aa: CASSRERDGSTIYF
cdr3_nt: TGTGCCAGCAGCCGAGAGAGGGATGGGAGCACCATATATTTT

d_call: TRBD1
clone_size: once
j_call: TRBJ2-1
cdr3_length: 15
v_call: TRBV9
cdr3_aa: CASSVAGTGNNEQFF
cdr3_nt: TGTGCCAGCAGCGTAGCCGGGACAGGGAACAATGAGCAGTTCTTC

d_call: TRBD1
clone_size: NA
j_call: TRBJ2-2
cdr3_length: 15
v_call: TRBV9
cdr3_aa: CASSTPGQGAGELFF
cdr3_nt: TGTGCCAGCAGCACCCCGGGACAGGGAGCCGGGGAGCTGTTTTTT

d_call: TRBD1
clone_size: NA
j_call: TRBJ1-3
cdr3_length: 15
v_call: TRBV7-2
cdr3_aa: CASSSNSGTEATIYF
cdr3_nt: TGTGCCAGCAGCTCAAACTCCGGGACAGAGGCCACCATATATTTT

d_call: NA
clone_size: NA
j_call: TRBJ1-6
cdr3_length: 15
v_call: TRBV7-8
cdr3_aa: CASSRLTGVNSPLHF
cdr3_nt: TGTGCCAGCAGCCGCCTGACAGGTGTGAATTCACCCCTCCACTTT

d_call: TRBD1
clone_size: NA
j_call: TRBJ1-2
cdr3_length: 15
v_call: TRBV5-1
cdr3_aa: CASSLRTGVGDGYTF
cdr3_nt: TGCGCCAGCAGCTTACGGACAGGGGTGGGGGATGGCTACACCTTC

d_call: TRBD2
clone_size: NA
j_call: TRBJ2-3
cdr3_length: 15
v_call: TRBV30
cdr3_aa: CAWSGEGLGTDTQYF
cdr3_nt: TGTGCCTGGAGTGGGGAGGGTCTGGGCACAGATACGCAGTATTTT

d_call: TRBD2
clone_size: NA
j_call: TRBJ2-3
cdr3_length: 19
v_call: TRBV9
cdr3_aa: CASSPSGRREGTSTDTQYF
cdr3_nt: TGTGCCAGCAGCCCCAGCGGGAGGAGGGAGGGAACTAGCACAGATACGCAGTATTTT

d_call: NA
clone_size: NA
j_call: TRBJ2-3
cdr3_length: 16
v_call: TRBV7-8
cdr3_aa: CASSLRGRLSTDTQYF
cdr3_nt: TGTGCCAGCAGCTTACGTGGGCGCCTGAGCACAGATACGCAGTATTTT

d_call: TRBD2
clone_size: once
j_call: TRBJ2-7
cdr3_length: 15
v_call: TRBV5-1
cdr3_aa: CASSSGTSGIYEQYF
cdr3_nt: TGCGCCAGCAGTTCTGGGACTAGCGGAATATACGAGCAGTACTTC

d_call: NA
clone_size: NA
j_call: TRBJ1-2
cdr3_length: 16
v_call: TRBV30
cdr3_aa: CAWSVPGGARLFGYTF
cdr3_nt: TGTGCCTGGAGTGTACCCGGAGGGGCTCGGCTTTTTGGCTACACCTTC

d_call: NA
clone_size: NA
j_call: TRBJ2-7
cdr3_length: 13
v_call: TRBV29-1
cdr3_aa: CSVEGTEWGEQYF
cdr3_nt: TGCAGCGTTGAAGGGACAGAATGGGGCGAGCAGTACTTC

d_call: NA
clone_size: NA
j_call: TRBJ2-5
cdr3_length: 19
v_call: TRBV5-6
cdr3_aa: CASSLGAGGLVAEKETQYF
cdr3_nt: TGTGCCAGCAGCTTGGGGGCAGGGGGGTTGGTAGCGGAAAAAGAGACCCAGTACTTC

d_call: TRBD2
clone_size: once
j_call: TRBJ2-1
cdr3_length: 18
v_call: TRBV28
cdr3_aa: CASRSRDSLAGMGNEQFF
cdr3_nt: TGTGCCAGCAGATCCCGGGACAGTCTAGCGGGAATGGGTAATGAGCAGTTCTTC

d_call: NA
clone_size: NA
j_call: TRBJ2-4
cdr3_length: 15
v_call: TRBV3-1/TRBV3-2
cdr3_aa: CASSPPGLAKNIQYF
cdr3_nt: TGTGCCAGCAGCCCGCCGGGGTTAGCCAAAAACATTCAGTACTTC

d_call: TRBD1
clone_size: NA
j_call: TRBJ2-1
cdr3_length: 14
v_call: TRBV5-1
cdr3_aa: CASSLVDRGNEQFF
cdr3_nt: TGCGCCAGCAGCTTGGTGGACAGGGGGAATGAGCAGTTCTTC

d_call: NA
clone_size: NA
j_call: TRBJ1-1
cdr3_length: 11
v_call: TRBV7-3
cdr3_aa: CASSLSSEAFF
cdr3_nt: TGTGCCAGCAGCTTATCTTCTGAAGCTTTCTTT

d_call: NA
clone_size: NA
j_call: TRBJ2-1
cdr3_length: 11
v_call: TRBV6-2/TRBV6-3
cdr3_aa: CASSQSHEQFF
cdr3_nt: TGTGCCAGCAGCCAAAGCCATGAGCAGTTCTTC

d_call: TRBD2
clone_size: NA
j_call: TRBJ2-5
cdr3_length: 14
v_call: TRBV4-2
cdr3_aa: CASSLTSVQETQYF
cdr3_nt: TGTGCCAGCAGCCTTACTAGCGTCCAAGAGACCCAGTACTTC

d_call: TRBD1
clone_size: NA
j_call: TRBJ1-1
cdr3_length: 13
v_call: TRBV27
cdr3_aa: CASSLSSGTGSFF
cdr3_nt: TGTGCCAGCAGTTTGTCCTCCGGGACAGGGTCCTTCTTT

d_call: TRBD2
clone_size: once
j_call: TRBJ2-1
cdr3_length: 18
v_call: TRBV7-8
cdr3_aa: CASSLQTSGLSSYNEQFF
cdr3_nt: TGTGCCAGCAGTCTACAGACTAGCGGACTTAGCTCCTACAATGAGCAGTTCTTC